This passage covers 3 T cell receptor beta chains from one sample sequenced in a study of identical twins. TCRdb passed the 5' RACE reads through MiXCR, listing each CDR3 protein once. The data contain around 220,000 distinct CDR3 sequences, around an eighth of them seen just once; the ten biggest clones take up under 9.5%. Material for sequencing was memory (CD45RO+) T cells sorted from blood. Receptors were obtained from a woman aged 18-29 years in good health.

This clonotype appeared a single time. The chain recombines TRBV20-1 with TRBJ2-7, with a possible D match to TRBD2 (5 bases). Trimming stripped 5 bases from V and 7 bases from J, with 12 bases between. This CDR3 comprises 11 residues. Germline V gives CDR1 DFQATT, CDR2 SNEGSKA (reference sequence). The CDR3 is CSARRGLEQYF. The CDR3 DNA reads TGCAGTGCTCGCCGGGGTCTGGAGCAGTACTTC.

This chain uses TRBV6-2 or TRBV6-3 with TRBJ2-5; 11 positions agree with TRBD2. With V trimmed by 0 bases and J by 2 bases, 11 bases remained unmatched. Per the germline V gene, CDR1 is MNHEY and CDR2 is SVGEGT. The CDR3 contains 19 residues. The CDR3 region is CASSYSTSGVTAFQETQYF. The CDR3 region has the DNA TGTGCCAGCAGTTACTCGACTAGCGGGGTCACCGCCTTTCAAGAGACCCAGTACTTC.

The chain carries TRBV7-9 and TRBJ2-6, with D unresolved. CDR1 is SEHNR, CDR2 FQNEAQ, per germline (reference sequence). V was cut by 7 bases and J by 2 bases, with 9 bases left in between. CDR3 size: 14 residues. CDR3 in DNA: TGTGCCAGCACTCATGGCCCTGGGGCCAACGTCCTGACTTTC. Its protein is CASTHGPGANVLTF.